The 20 T cell receptor beta chains below all came from one sample that was sequenced in a study of radiation and T cells in renal cell carcinoma. Repertoires were generated with immunoSEQ multiplex PCR, while TCRdb's copy carries only in-frame clones and drops some. This repertoire shows about 74,000 clones, about 88% found once; its top ten account for 5% to 7.5%. The time point: blood 4 weeks post-SBRT, at nephrectomy. Treatment denoted: 15 Gy SBRT to primary tumor, nephrectomy 4 weeks later. The source material was blood, sampled from a patient whose treatment included radiotherapy and nephrectomy. The receptors here all came from a woman between 70 and 85 years old with renal cell carcinoma.

This clone came up a few times. This chain uses TRBV21-1 with TRBJ1-3; whether TRBD1, the table's D call, matches the DNA was not checked. TRBV21-1 is listed as a pseudogene. The CDR3 extends over 14 amino acids. CDR3 residues: CATRTGISGNTIYF. The CDR3 bases are TGTGCCACCCGGACAGGCATCTCTGGAAACACCATATATTTT.

This sequence joins TRBV7-2 and TRBJ2-7; tentative D call: TRBD2 (5 bases). Germline CDR1 reads SGHTA; CDR2 reads FQGNSA. Trimming took 5 bases from V and 0 from J, leaving 17 bases between them. The CDR3 runs to 16 residues. CDR3 in DNA: TGTGCCAGCAGCGGGTCCCCGGGGTTAAGCTCCTACGAGCAGTACTTC. It translates to CASSGSPGLSSYEQYF.

The rearrangement joins TRBV28 to TRBJ2-5; 7 positions match TRBD1. Per the germline V gene, CDR1 is MDHEN and CDR2 is SYDVKM. There are 14 residues in the CDR3. The V segment lost 2 bases and the J segment 5 bases; nucleotides outside the gene matches: 5. The CDR3 nucleotides are TGTGCCAGCAGTTTAAGAACAGGGGCCGAGACCCAGTACTTC. This encodes CASSLRTGAETQYF.

The CDR3 sequence is CASSLLGYEQYF. For the CDR3, the DNA is TGTGCCAGCAGCCTACTAGGGTACGAGCAGTACTTC. This chain connects TRBV14 to TRBJ2-7; tentative D call: TRBD2 (5 bases). Per germline, CDR1 SGHDN and CDR2 FVKESK. The CDR3 contains 12 residues. Trimming took off 4 bases at V and 4 bases at J, with 8 bases between the two ends.

The V gene is TRBV29-1, the J gene TRBJ2-7, with TRBD2 identical over 13 bases. Looked up from germline, CDR1 is SQVTM and CDR2 is ANQGSEA. The CDR3 length is 15 residues. The junction had 9 bases not matched to a gene; V was cut back by 7 bases and J by 3 bases. The chain's CDR3 is CSAQVGTSGIYEQYF. Written as DNA, the CDR3 is TGCAGCGCTCAAGTTGGGACTAGCGGGATCTACGAGCAGTACTTC.

The J gene is TRBJ1-1, the V gene TRBV19; 10 positions agree with TRBD1. V was clipped by 8 bases and J by 1 base; unmatched bases: 13. Germline CDR1 and CDR2: LNHDA and SQIVND (reference sequence). The CDR3 covers 17 residues. CDR3 in amino acids: CASARTRQGAANTEAFF. The CDR3 coding sequence is TGTGCCAGTGCCCGAACCAGACAGGGGGCAGCGAACACTGAAGCTTTCTTT.

This chain links TRBV7-8 with TRBJ2-5; tentatively, D is TRBD2 (6 bases). Trimming removed 1 base at V and 9 bases at J, with 12 bases between. CDR1 is SGHVS, CDR2 FQNEAQ, per germline. This CDR3 comprises 13 residues. CDR3 DNA: TGTGCCAGCAGCTTAGGGGGGGTGAAGGCCCAGTACTTC. This translates into CASSLGGVKAQYF.

The chain carries TRBV7-9 and TRBJ1-1, with D possibly matching TRBD1 (5 bases). The CDR3 is 14 amino acids. Trimming pared 3 bases from V and 1 base from J, leaving 9 bases between. Germline V CDR1 and CDR2: SEHNR, FQNEAQ (reference sequence). The CDR3 is CASSFMGPNTEAFF. CDR3 DNA: TGTGCCAGCAGCTTCATGGGACCGAACACTGAAGCTTTCTTT.

This clone has more than one count but fewer than ten. The chain combines TRBV5-6 with TRBJ1-5; no definite D call. Trimming stripped 3 bases from V and 8 bases from J, with 12 bases between. The CDR3 is 13 residues long. Germline V gene lookup returns CDR1 SGHDT and CDR2 YYEEEE. The CDR3 DNA reads TGTGCCAGCAGCTCGGGTACCCTAAAGCCCCAGCATTTT. It encodes CASSSGTLKPQHF.

The chain joins TRBV4-3 to TRBJ1-2; 8 nucleotides agree with TRBD1. The length of the CDR3 is 17 residues. From germline, CDR1 is LGHNA and CDR2 YSLEER. Trimming took 0 bases from V and 6 from J; bases not matched to a gene: 12. As DNA, the CDR3 is TGCGCCAGCAGCCAAGAACTCTTAGGCAGGGGGCCGGATGGCTACACCTTC. It encodes CASSQELLGRGPDGYTF.

The chain joins TRBV7-2 to TRBJ1-5; D is unresolved. There are 13 residues in the CDR3. Between the trimmed V and J ends, which lost 1 base and 5 bases, there was a span of 6 bases. Germline V gene sequence: CDR1 SGHTA, CDR2 FQGNSA. Here the CDR3 reads CASSLGVYQPQHF. For the CDR3, the DNA is TGTGCCAGCAGCTTAGGGGTTTATCAGCCCCAGCATTTT. Supplemented by reference TRBV7-2 and TRBJ1-5, the full variable domain reads GAGVSQSPSNKVTEKGKDVELRCDPISGHTALYWYRQSLGQGLEFLIYFQGNSAPDKSGLPSDRFSAERTGGSVSTLTIQRTQQEDSAVYLCASSLGVYQPQHFGDGTRLSIL.

The J gene is TRBJ1-5, the V gene TRBV5-4, with 9 bases that match TRBD1. With 3 bases clipped from V and 4 bases from J, the junction kept 2 bases outside the gene matches. This CDR3 contains 14 residues. Germline-derived CDR1 and CDR2 are SGHNT and YYREEE (reference sequence). The CDR3 reads CASSSGQGNQPQHF. The CDR3 bases are TGTGCCAGCAGCTCGGGACAGGGAAATCAGCCCCAGCATTTT. The full variable domain, rest sourced from reference TRBV5-4 and TRBJ1-5, is ETGVTQSPTHLIKTRGQQVTLRCSSQSGHNTVSWYQQALGQGPQFIFQYYREEENGRGNFPPRFSGLQFPNYSSELNVNALELDDSALYLCASSSGQGNQPQHFGDGTRLSIL.

V and J are TRBV29-1 and TRBJ2-2; the D is unclear. This CDR3 contains 13 residues. Between the trimmed V and J ends, which lost 5 bases and 2 bases, there was a span of 9 bases. Germline V gives CDR1 SQVTM, CDR2 ANQGSEA. The CDR3 DNA is TGCAGCGTTCTAAGGAGAAACACCGGGGAGCTGTTTTTT. It translates to CSVLRRNTGELFF.

A few counts support this clone. The chain links TRBV30 to TRBJ1-2; D ambiguous. Germline V gene lookup returns CDR1 GTSNPN and CDR2 SVGIG (reference sequence). The germline V and J ends were trimmed by 1 base and 3 bases, with 9 bases remaining between them. This CDR3 comprises 13 residues. CDR3: CAWSENSHYGYTF. The CDR3 DNA follows: TGTGCCTGGAGTGAAAACAGCCACTATGGCTACACCTTC.

This rearrangement joins TRBV5-8 to TRBJ1-1, with a weak D call TRBD1 (6 bases). Trimming removed 0 bases from V and 5 bases from J, with 14 bases in between. This CDR3 is built from 15 residues. Per the germline V gene, CDR1 is SGHTS and CDR2 is YDEGEE. The CDR3 nucleotides read TGTGCCAGCAGCTTGGAACAGGGTGGGTGGACTGAAGCTTTCTTT. It encodes CASSLEQGGWTEAFF.

V usage is TRBV6-5 and J usage is TRBJ1-5, with D unresolved. Germline assignment: CDR1 MNHEY and CDR2 SVGAGI. V was shortened by 6 bases and J by 5 bases, with 11 bases between the two germline ends. The CDR3 contains 13 residues. CDR3 in amino acids: CASRREPDQPQHF. The DNA of the CDR3 is TGTGCCAGCAGAAGGGAACCGGATCAGCCCCAGCATTTT.

The chain has TRBV11-3 and TRBJ2-3, with 9 bases fitting TRBD2. V trimming: 5 bases; J trimming: 5 bases; junction bases outside the gene matches: 11. The CDR3 has 16 residues. Per the germline V gene, CDR1 is SGHNT and CDR2 is YENEEA. DNA of the CDR3: TGTGCCAGCAGCACGAGTAGCGGGGGTTACAAAGATACGCAGTATTTT. Protein product: CASSTSSGGYKDTQYF.

The chain joins TRBV5-4 to TRBJ2-7, with 7 bases aligning to TRBD1. V lost 2 bases to trimming and J lost 2 bases; unmatched junction nucleotides: 7. This CDR3 contains 15 residues. The germline CDR1 and CDR2 sequences are SGHNT and YYREEE (reference sequence). CDR3 in amino acids: CASSFADRLTYEQYF. The DNA of the CDR3 is TGTGCCAGCAGCTTCGCGGACAGGCTAACCTACGAGCAGTACTTC.

This clone was found a few times. This chain connects TRBV28 to TRBJ1-1; no firm D call. Germline V gene sequence: CDR1 MDHEN, CDR2 SYDVKM. The CDR3 length is 15 residues. V gave up 7 bases and J gave up 0 bases, with 15 bases separating them. CDR3 sequence reads: CASIPPGRVNTEAFF. For the CDR3, the DNA is TGTGCCAGCATCCCCCCCGGGCGGGTGAACACTGAAGCTTTCTTT.

The chain is built from TRBV28 and TRBJ1-5; TRBD1 matches at 8 bases. The germline V gene encodes CDR1 MDHEN and CDR2 SYDVKM. V shed 9 bases and J 5 bases; nucleotides not matched to a gene: 9. The CDR3 sequence is 14 residues long. DNA of the CDR3: TGTGCCAGTACATCGGACAGGGAGCATCAGCCCCAGCATTTT. Amino acids: CASTSDREHQPQHF.